This TCR beta chain was recovered during a study of shared clonotypes between healthy human individuals. Study-level findings and limits: The diversity represented, both genetic and in exposure history, was limited by few donors.

In its sample, this clone was seen a few times. Its antigen is still unknown. Profiling relied on immunoSEQ multiplex PCR, and the TCRdb table lists in-frame clones only, not all of them. The table shows approximately 720,000 clones, with around 72% occurring only once. This CDR3 has 13 amino acids. Trimming stripped 6 bases from V and 2 bases from J, with 7 bases between. Per the germline V gene, CDR1 is LNHNV and CDR2 is YYDKDF (reference sequence). Donors were healthy HIV-negative adults without recently reported acute infections or vaccinations. Both subsets, CD45RA+ naive and CD45RA-negative memory, were split from the CD4+ cells.

The rearrangement joins TRBV15 to TRBJ1-4; D is ambiguous. This sequence originates from a woman in her twenties or thirties in good health. What was sequenced was memory CD4+ T cells sorted from blood. Subset in this sample: CD45RA-negative fraction. The CDR3 loop is CATSRGTNEKLFF. DNA for the CDR3: TGTGCCACCAGTCGAGGGACTAATGAAAAACTGTTTTTT. The full variable domain, completed using reference TRBV15 and TRBJ1-4, is DAMVIQNPRYQVTQFGKPVTLSCSQTLNHNVMYWYQQKSSQAPKLLFHYYDKDFNNEADTPDNFQSRRPNTSFCFLDIRSPGLGDTAMYLCATSRGTNEKLFFGSGTQLSVL.